This TCR beta chain is drawn from a study of Ad26.COV2.S vaccination and SARS-CoV-2 variants. On the study more broadly: Within the COV1001 Ad26.COV2.S trial arm, the donor was enrolled. Broader study findings: Measurements of TCR breadth and depth may have given underestimates of the total T cell responses.

Sequenced by immunoSEQ multiplex PCR; TCRdb stores in-frame clones only, minus some. This sample has about 480,000 clones; 87% occur once, and the top ten carry 13%. As to treatment: some 19 received Ad26.COV2.S at low or high dose, single or two shots; about 5 received placebo; per-sample allocation not given. The study sampled participants on day 63 after the first vaccine or placebo injection. A remark on this clone: The antigen is unknown.

Sequenced here: peripheral blood, sampled in a trial of Ad26.COV2.S vaccine versus placebo. The TCR was taken from a person aged 18-60 years who received the Ad26.COV2.S COVID-19 vaccine or a placebo.

CDR3 nucleotides: TGTGCCAGTTTCCCGGGACAGGGGAACACTGAAGCTTTCTTT. This encodes CASFPGQGNTEAFF. V usage is TRBV5-4 and J usage is TRBJ1-1, with TRBD1 matching over 9 bases. This CDR3 region has 14 residues. V shed 8 bases, J shed 1 base, and the junction held 6 bases outside the gene matches. Germline CDR1 and CDR2: SGHNT and YYREEE (reference sequence).